The 26 T cell receptor beta chains listed next were all sequenced from one sample in a study of T cells in Graves' hyperthyroidism and ophthalmopathy. Amplification targeted TCR beta CDR3 regions from RNA transcripts. Primed by the HTBI set, a first-round RT-PCR was run on the TCR CDR3. From the multiplex PCR reads, TCRdb called clonotypes with MiXCR, one entry per CDR3 protein. The repertoire holds about 180,000 distinct CDR3 sequences, with over 15% as singletons. The sequenced material came from blood. The origin of the receptors is a woman aged 50 to 65 with Graves' hyperthyroidism.

J is TRBJ2-5 and V is TRBV28, with 9 nucleotides matching TRBD2. CDR3 length: 16 amino acids. Germline-derived CDR1 and CDR2 are MDHEN and SYDVKM. J gave up 5 bases and V 6 bases, and 13 bases lay outside the gene matches. For the CDR3, the DNA is TGTGCCAGCAGATTAGGCGGGAGGGCCTTAGGGGAGACCCAGTACTTC. Translation: CASRLGGRALGETQYF.

This clonotype came up many times. The CDR3 DNA is TGTGCCAGCATGCCAGGGAGAAGGAACACTGAAGCTTTCTTT. Its protein product is CASMPGRRNTEAFF. The gene calls are TRBV28 and TRBJ1-1, with a weak D call TRBD1 (5 bases). Germline CDR1 is MDHEN and CDR2 is SYDVKM. The CDR3 runs 14 residues. V was pared by 7 bases and J by 1 base, with 13 bases between.

The table lists this clonotype with many counts. This chain connects TRBV19 to TRBJ1-1; 10 positions match TRBD1. From germline, CDR1 is LNHDA and CDR2 SQIVND (reference sequence). The junction had 8 bases not matched to a gene; V was cut back by 7 bases and J by 6 bases. The CDR3 extends over 14 amino acids. CDR3: CASTRPGQGSEAFF. The CDR3 coding sequence is TGTGCCAGTACCCGTCCGGGACAGGGGTCTGAAGCTTTCTTT.

This clonotype was observed many times. The rearrangement uses TRBV7-8 and TRBJ2-2, with 7 bases identical to TRBD2. V shed 1 base and J 4 bases; nucleotides not matched to a gene: 6. The CDR3 is 16 residues long. Germline V gives CDR1 SGHVS, CDR2 FQNEAQ. CDR3 sequence (DNA): TGTGCCAGCAGCTTAGATTCGGGGGAGGGCACCGGGGAGCTGTTTTTT. Its protein product is CASSLDSGEGTGELFF.

There are many counts of this clonotype. This chain connects TRBV6-2 or TRBV6-3 to TRBJ2-7, with D perhaps being TRBD1 or TRBD2 (5 bases each). From germline, CDR1 is MNHEY and CDR2 SVGEGT. Trimming cost V 7 bases and J 2 bases, with 9 bases left between them. The CDR3 covers 12 residues. The CDR3 loop reads CASTGTAYEQYF. The CDR3 DNA is TGTGCCAGCACCGGGACGGCCTACGAGCAGTACTTC.

The rearrangement links TRBV19 to TRBJ1-4; the D gene is possibly TRBD1 (6 bases). Germline CDR1 and CDR2: LNHDA and SQIVND (reference sequence). The CDR3 length is 18 residues. The germline V and J ends were trimmed by 5 bases and 0 bases, with 19 bases remaining between them. CDR3 bases: TGTGCCAGTAGTCCCGAAATCATTTCAGGGGCAACTAATGAAAAACTGTTTTTT. Translated: CASSPEIISGATNEKLFF.

A few counts support this clonotype. The chain combines TRBV9 with TRBJ2-3; the match to TRBD2 covers 7 bases. The V and J ends lost 3 bases and 4 bases, in that order; junction bases with no gene match: 8. The CDR3 is 15 residues long. Germline CDR1 and CDR2: SGDLS and YYNGEE. CDR3 DNA sequence: TGTGCCAGCAGCGCTAGCGGTAACAGTGCAGATACGCAGTATTTT. It encodes CASSASGNSADTQYF.

CDR3 nucleotide sequence: TGTGCCAGCAGTTCCAACAGGGGGCGGCAGCCCCAGCATTTT. Protein sequence: CASSSNRGRQPQHF. The V and J genes are TRBV28 and TRBJ1-5, with TRBD1 matching over 9 bases. This CDR3 comprises 14 residues. The V gene's germline CDR1 is MDHEN and CDR2 SYDVKM. Trimming took 4 bases from V and 7 from J; bases not matched to a gene: 5.

This clonotype was recorded many times. The chain uses TRBV5-1 and TRBJ1-1; D is uncertain. Trimming shortened V by 1 base and J by 3 bases, and 10 bases separated the two germline ends. Germline CDR1 is SGHRS and CDR2 is YFSETQ. The CDR3 loop spans 14 amino acids. The CDR3 region is CASSLNVGDTEAFF. CDR3 DNA: TGCGCCAGCAGCTTGAACGTCGGTGACACTGAAGCTTTCTTT.

This clonotype was counted at least ten times. V and J are TRBV10-3 and TRBJ2-7; D unclear. Trimming removed 0 bases from V and 3 bases from J, with 3 bases in between. The germline V gene has CDR1 ENHRY and CDR2 SYGVKD. The CDR3 covers 12 residues. This CDR3 reads CAISESYYEQYF. CDR3 DNA sequence: TGTGCCATCAGTGAGTCTTACTACGAGCAGTACTTC.

This clonotype appeared a few times. The rearrangement joins TRBV10-3 to TRBJ2-5; D remains ambiguous. Germline CDR1 ENHRY, CDR2 SYGVKD. The CDR3 runs 15 residues. V was clipped by 2 bases and J by 2 bases, with 12 bases between them. CDR3 sequence reads: CAISEVGTAQETQYF. CDR3 coding DNA: TGTGCCATCAGTGAGGTGGGAACAGCTCAAGAGACCCAGTACTTC.

To note about this clonotype: It may be a read error: a sequence one base away is much more abundant. This sequence joins TRBV5-6 and TRBJ2-6; TRBD1 matches at 7 bases. V trimming: 0 bases; J trimming: 2 bases; junction bases outside the gene matches: 2. CDR1 and CDR2 from the germline V gene are SGHDT and YYEEEE. The CDR3 covers 16 residues. This CDR3 reads CASSLGGTAGANVLTF. In DNA, the CDR3 is TGTGCCAGCAGCTTGGGTGGGACAGCTGGGGCCAACGTCCTGACTTTC. Together with reference TRBV5-6 and TRBJ2-6, the CDR3 gives the full variable domain: DAGVTQSPTHLIKTRGQQVTLRCSPKSGHDTVSWYQQALGQGPQFIFQYYEEEERQRGNFPDRFSGHQFPNYSSELNVNALLLGDSALYLCASSLGGTAGANVLTFGAGSRLTVL.

This clonotype was detected ten times or more. This chain links TRBV6-1 with TRBJ1-3; 9 bases line up with TRBD1. V dropped 6 bases and J dropped 5; count of bases not matched to a gene: 5. The CDR3 extends over 14 amino acids. CDR1 and CDR2 from the germline V gene are MNHNS and SASEGT. The CDR3 sequence: CASSADRGRNTIYF. Written as DNA, the CDR3 is TGTGCCAGCAGCGCGGACAGGGGACGAAACACCATATATTTT.

This clonotype has ten or more counts. The chain carries TRBV24-1 and TRBJ2-5; TRBD2 matches at 7 bases. From germline, CDR1 is KGHDR and CDR2 SFDVKD. V shed 12 bases, J shed 2 bases, and the junction held 11 bases outside the gene matches. The CDR3 consists of 14 residues. The CDR3 reads CAPRGRAFQETQYF. CDR3 nucleotides: TGTGCCCCACGGGGGAGGGCCTTTCAAGAGACCCAGTACTTC.

This clonotype has ten or more counts. The chain combines TRBV25-1 with TRBJ2-6; D may be TRBD1 (6 bases). CDR1 and CDR2 from the germline V gene are MGHDK and SYGVNS. V lost 6 bases to trimming and J lost 3 bases, with 6 bases between them. The CDR3 sequence is 13 residues long. The CDR3 protein is CASSRGGANVLTF. The CDR3 DNA is TGTGCCAGCAGCAGGGGTGGGGCCAACGTCCTGACTTTC.

At least ten counts were recorded for this clonotype. This rearrangement joins TRBV27 to TRBJ2-7; D unresolved. The CDR3 consists of 11 residues. Germline V gene lookup returns CDR1 MNHEY and CDR2 SMNVEV (reference sequence). Trimming removed 3 bases at V and 6 bases at J, with 6 bases between. CDR3 loop: CASSFRSEQYF. The CDR3 region has the DNA TGTGCCAGCAGTTTCAGGAGCGAGCAGTACTTC.

This clonotype has a count of ten or more. The chain is built from TRBV6-5 and TRBJ2-5; D is uncertain. Germline CDR1 and CDR2: MNHEY and SVGAGI. With 0 bases removed from V and 3 bases from J, the gap between germline ends came to 8 bases. CDR3 length equals 14 residues. The CDR3 DNA reads as TGTGCCAGCAGTTACTCGAGTAGAAAAGAGACCCAGTACTTC. Translation gives CASSYSSRKETQYF.

This clonotype was detected many times. The rearrangement links TRBV20-1 to TRBJ1-2; TRBD1 agrees at 10 bases. The germline V gene has CDR1 DFQATT and CDR2 SNEGSKA (reference sequence). The CDR3 runs 13 residues. Trimming removed 3 bases from V and 8 bases from J; junction bases left unmatched: 6. The CDR3 DNA reads TGCAGTGCTAGGAGACAGGGGGCGCGGGGCTACACCTTC. Its protein product is CSARRQGARGYTF.

This clonotype was seen ten or more times. The chain couples TRBV5-5 to TRBJ1-6; D may be TRBD1 (6 bases). The CDR3 is 15 amino acids. Germline lookup yields CDR1 SGHKS and CDR2 YYEKEE (reference sequence). V lost 0 bases, J lost 9 bases, and 13 bases lay in between. In DNA form, the CDR3 reads TGTGCCAGCAGCTTGGCGGGGGCGCGGAGTTCACCCCTCCACTTT. Translation: CASSLAGARSSPLHF.

This clonotype was seen ten or more times. The gene calls are TRBV9 and TRBJ2-5; weak D call: TRBD1 (5 bases). This CDR3 region has 18 residues. The V and J ends lost 3 bases and 2 bases respectively, with 23 bases between them. The germline V gene has CDR1 SGDLS and CDR2 YYNGEE. The chain's CDR3 is CASSATLLGPFVQETQYF. In DNA form, the CDR3 reads TGTGCCAGCAGCGCTACCCTACTGGGGCCTTTCGTACAAGAGACCCAGTACTTC.

This clonotype has ten or more counts. The J gene is TRBJ1-5, the V gene TRBV7-2, with D perhaps matching TRBD1 (5 bases). The germline V gene has CDR1 SGHTA and CDR2 FQGNSA. This CDR3 contains 15 residues. V was clipped by 1 base and J by 6 bases, with 13 bases between them. The CDR3 spells CASSLVGGASQPQHF. The CDR3 region has the DNA TGTGCCAGCAGCTTAGTAGGAGGGGCGAGTCAGCCCCAGCATTTT.

The chain carries TRBV5-1 and TRBJ1-2, with no clear D. Trimming cost V 0 bases and J 4 bases, with 22 bases left between them. Looked up from germline, CDR1 is SGHRS and CDR2 is YFSETQ. This CDR3 region has 18 residues. This CDR3 is CASSLAGYGNHVGYGYTF. CDR3 nucleotides: TGCGCCAGCAGCTTGGCGGGGTACGGCAACCACGTAGGCTATGGCTACACCTTC.

This clonotype was recorded a few times. The chain recombines TRBV7-2 with TRBJ1-5; D not certain. CDR1 and CDR2 (germline): SGHTA, FQGNSA. V shed 1 base and J shed 0 bases, with 7 bases lying between them. This CDR3 spans 15 amino acids. The CDR3: CASSLVTISNQPQHF. The CDR3 region has the DNA TGTGCCAGCAGCTTAGTTACTATTAGCAATCAGCCCCAGCATTTT.

The chain joins TRBV9 to TRBJ1-1, with D uncertain. There are 14 residues in the CDR3. Germline-derived CDR1 and CDR2 are SGDLS and YYNGEE. V gave up 0 bases and J gave up 3 bases, with 9 bases separating them. The CDR3, as DNA: TGTGCCAGCAGCGTAGGGTCCGCGTACACTGAAGCTTTCTTT. Protein sequence: CASSVGSAYTEAFF.

This clonotype has at least ten counts. The chain recombines TRBV7-9 with TRBJ2-7, with 10 nucleotides matching TRBD1. V shed 5 bases, J shed 3 bases, and the junction held 4 bases outside the gene matches. There are 14 residues in the CDR3. Germline assignment: CDR1 SEHNR and CDR2 FQNEAQ (reference sequence). The CDR3 nucleotides read TGTGCCAGCAGCAGAGGGACAGGGGACTACGAGCAGTACTTC. Translation gives CASSRGTGDYEQYF.

This clonotype was seen ten or more times. The chain recombines TRBV19 with TRBJ2-2, with 11 bases that match TRBD1. The CDR3 extends over 15 amino acids. Germline trimming cut 5 bases from V and 5 bases from J; bases unmatched to any gene: 4. In germline, CDR1 is LNHDA, CDR2 SQIVND (reference sequence). CDR3 bases: TGTGCCAGTAGTGCCGGGACAGGGGGTACCGGGGAGCTGTTTTTT. Protein: CASSAGTGGTGELFF.